Below, 31 T cell receptor beta chains from the same sample are listed, as sequenced in a study of Ad26.COV2.S vaccination and SARS-CoV-2 variants. TCRdb keeps only in-frame clones here, not all; method: immunoSEQ multiplex PCR. The sample includes 300,000 to 400,000 clones, 92% of them seen just once. The sequencing used peripheral blood, collected after recovery from COVID-19. The receptors here all came from a human donor who had recovered from COVID-19.

CDR3 coding DNA: TGTGCCAGCAGCTTGAAACCGACCAGAAGCAATCAGCCCCAGCATTTT. This translates into CASSLKPTRSNQPQHF. The chain joins TRBV5-6 to TRBJ1-5; D uncertain. Germline-derived CDR1 and CDR2 are SGHDT and YYEEEE. CDR3 length: 16 amino acids. The V end lost 1 base, the J end lost 1 base, and 12 bases lay between the germline ends.

V gene TRBV7-2 combines with J gene TRBJ2-2; D may be TRBD1 or TRBD2 (5 bases each). Germline lookup yields CDR1 SGHTA and CDR2 FQGNSA. The CDR3 spans 14 residues. V lost 4 bases to trimming and J lost 2 bases, with 8 bases between them. The CDR3 DNA follows: TGTGCCAGCAGCTGGGACCCTAACACCGGGGAGCTGTTTTTT. Its protein product is CASSWDPNTGELFF.

The chain couples TRBV7-6 to TRBJ2-1; 7 bases match TRBD1. This CDR3 is 15 amino acids long. Looked up from germline, CDR1 is SGHVS and CDR2 is FNYEAQ. The V and J ends lost 3 bases and 7 bases, in that order; junction bases with no gene match: 9. The CDR3 spells CASSFEQGIENEQFF. In nucleotides, the CDR3 is TGTGCCAGCAGCTTCGAACAGGGGATTGAGAATGAGCAGTTCTTC.

The V gene is TRBV5-1, the J gene TRBJ2-3, with D uncertain. Looked up from germline, CDR1 is SGHRS and CDR2 is YFSETQ. The CDR3 spans 12 residues. V was pared by 2 bases and J by 6 bases, with 7 bases between. This chain's CDR3 is CASSLQRDTQYF. The CDR3 nucleotides are TGCGCCAGCAGCTTACAACGCGATACGCAGTATTTT.

This clone was recorded once. The V and J genes are TRBV27 and TRBJ2-5, with D perhaps given as TRBD1 or TRBD2 (5 bases each). The CDR3 runs 14 residues. The ends were cut back, 3 bases at V and 4 bases at J, with 12 bases in the middle. From germline, CDR1 is MNHEY and CDR2 SMNVEV (reference sequence). The CDR3 nucleotides read TGTGCCAGCAGTTTGGGGCTAGGAGGAGAGACCCAGTACTTC. Translating gives CASSLGLGGETQYF.

A single count supports this clone. This chain's CDR3 is CASSLGAPFYGYTF. The CDR3 coding sequence is TGTGCCAGCAGTTTAGGTGCACCGTTCTATGGCTACACCTTC. The chain joins TRBV27 to TRBJ1-2; D remains unclear. Trimming removed 2 bases at V and 4 bases at J, with 11 bases between. CDR1 is MNHEY and CDR2 is SMNVEV in the germline V gene (reference sequence). The CDR3 consists of 14 residues.

The genes are TRBV18 and TRBJ2-6; 7 positions match TRBD1. Looked up from germline, CDR1 is KGHSH and CDR2 is LQKENI. CDR3 length: 18 amino acids. With 1 base clipped from V and 0 bases from J, the junction kept 6 bases outside the gene matches. CDR3 protein: CASSPLGQDSSGANVLTF. The CDR3, as DNA: TGTGCCAGCTCACCACTTGGACAGGACAGCTCTGGGGCCAACGTCCTGACTTTC. Full variable domain (remainder filled in from reference TRBV18 and TRBJ2-6): NAGVMQNPRHLVRRRGQEARLRCSPMKGHSHVYWYRQLPEEGLKFMVYLQKENIIDESGMPKERFSAEFPKEGPSILRIQQVVRGDSAAYFCASSPLGQDSSGANVLTFGAGSRLTVL.

The chain links TRBV5-1 to TRBJ2-1; TRBD2 matches 14 bases. Germline CDR1 SGHRS, CDR2 YFSETQ. CDR3 length: 15 residues. Trimming took 5 bases from V and 4 from J; bases not matched to a gene: 2. CDR3 loop: CASSGTSGGYNEQFF. The CDR3 bases are TGCGCCAGCAGTGGGACTAGCGGGGGATACAATGAGCAGTTCTTC.

The chain has TRBV5-1 and TRBJ2-5, with 10 bases fitting TRBD2. The junction had 5 bases not matched to a gene; V was cut back by 5 bases and J by 1 base. Germline V lookup: CDR1 SGHRS, CDR2 YFSETQ. CDR3 size: 15 residues. This CDR3 reads CASRSSGGPQETQYF. CDR3 DNA sequence: TGCGCCAGCAGGTCTAGCGGGGGACCCCAAGAGACCCAGTACTTC.

V and J are TRBV4-1 and TRBJ1-1; D gene uncertain. CDR1 is MGHRA, CDR2 YSYEKL, per germline. The CDR3 is made up of 15 amino acids. V was trimmed by 0 bases and J by 8 bases, leaving 16 bases between them. DNA for the CDR3: TGCGCCAGCAGCCAAGATCCGAGGCCCGTACACGAAGCTTTCTTT. Translating it yields CASSQDPRPVHEAFF.

The rearrangement links TRBV24-1 to TRBJ2-1; TRBD1 matches 8 bases. The germline V gene has CDR1 KGHDR and CDR2 SFDVKD. The ends lost 4 bases at V and 5 bases at J; junction bases unmatched: 12. This CDR3 contains 17 residues. As DNA, the CDR3 is TGTGCCACCAGTGAAGGGTCCGGACAGGGCAAGCACAATGAGCAGTTCTTC. Encoded protein: CATSEGSGQGKHNEQFF.

The chain has TRBV10-3 and TRBJ1-5; D is unclear. The germline CDR1 and CDR2 sequences are ENHRY and SYGVKD. CDR3 length: 14 residues. Trimming removed 0 bases at V and 6 bases at J, with 9 bases between. In nucleotides, the CDR3 is TGTGCCATCAGTGAGTCGTGGAGCCTTCAGCCCCAGCATTTT. Translated, it gives CAISESWSLQPQHF.

The genes are TRBV9 and TRBJ2-1; 10 nucleotides line up with TRBD2. The germline CDR1 and CDR2 sequences are SGDLS and YYNGEE. J gave up 13 bases and V 1 base, and 8 bases lay outside the gene matches. This CDR3 spans 14 amino acids. The CDR3 protein is CASSVTPSGGPQFF. The CDR3 DNA reads as TGTGCCAGCAGCGTAACGCCTAGCGGGGGCCCACAGTTCTTC.

This chain uses TRBV25-1 with TRBJ2-3, with 9 bases aligning to TRBD2. Germline V gives CDR1 MGHDK, CDR2 SYGVNS. V shed 5 bases and J 1 base; nucleotides not matched to a gene: 10. The CDR3 extends over 17 amino acids. The CDR3 sequence: CASSKGGGGLGTDTQYF. CDR3 coding DNA: TGTGCCAGCAGTAAGGGCGGGGGGGGCCTAGGCACAGATACGCAGTATTTT.

The chain is built from TRBV6-5 and TRBJ2-7; TRBD1 matches at 10 bases. With 7 bases clipped from V and 4 bases from J, the junction kept 10 bases outside the gene matches. Germline V gene sequence: CDR1 MNHEY, CDR2 SVGAGI. This CDR3 contains 15 residues. The CDR3 region has the DNA TGTGCCAGCACTCCGACAGGGGGCTCCTTTTACGAGCAGTACTTC. Translating gives CASTPTGGSFYEQYF.

This chain uses TRBV7-9 with TRBJ2-3; 15 nucleotides agree with TRBD2. V gave up 0 bases and J gave up 1 base; unmatched junction bases: 2. The CDR3 extends over 18 amino acids. Germline V gene lookup returns CDR1 SEHNR and CDR2 FQNEAQ (reference sequence). The CDR3 DNA reads as TGTGCCAGCAGCTTAGCGGGACTAGCGGGGGGAGGCACAGATACGCAGTATTTT. Its protein product is CASSLAGLAGGGTDTQYF.

This rearrangement joins TRBV20-1 to TRBJ2-1, with D possibly matching TRBD2 (5 bases). With 1 base removed from V and 10 bases from J, the gap between germline ends came to 8 bases. The CDR3 totals 11 residues. Germline V CDR1 and CDR2: DFQATT, SNEGSKA (reference sequence). The CDR3 nucleotides are TGCAGTGCTAGAGGTCCGGGGGAGCAGTTCTTC. It codes for CSARGPGEQFF.

This clone has only one observation. The rearrangement joins TRBV9 to TRBJ1-2, with D perhaps matching TRBD1 (5 bases). Trimming left V 0 bases short and J 0 bases short, with 15 bases between. The CDR3 runs to 17 residues. Germline V CDR1 and CDR2: SGDLS, YYNGEE. The CDR3 DNA follows: TGTGCCAGCAGCGTAGGGACAAGAGACTCCCCTAACTATGGCTACACCTTC. Translation gives CASSVGTRDSPNYGYTF.

The chain has TRBV5-1 and TRBJ1-4; 9 nucleotides align to TRBD1. The junction had 4 bases not matched to a gene; V was cut back by 5 bases and J by 8 bases. Germline V gene lookup returns CDR1 SGHRS and CDR2 YFSETQ. The CDR3 totals 13 residues. For the CDR3, the DNA is TGCGCCAGCAGACCGACAGGGGGGGAAAAACTGTTTTTT. The encoded protein is CASRPTGGEKLFF.

The CDR3 region is CASTKDRRSNYGYTF. The DNA of the CDR3 is TGTGCCAGCACCAAGGACAGGAGATCTAACTATGGCTACACCTTC. The chain links TRBV6-5 to TRBJ1-2, with 7 bases lining up with TRBD1. V was pared by 7 bases and J by 0 bases, with 8 bases of the junction left unmatched. Germline assignment: CDR1 MNHEY and CDR2 SVGAGI. This CDR3 region has 15 residues.

The chain has TRBV7-9 and TRBJ1-1; possible D gene TRBD1, 5 bases. V lost 5 bases to trimming and J lost 7 bases, with 23 bases between them. Germline lookup yields CDR1 SEHNR and CDR2 FQNEAQ (reference sequence). This CDR3 region has 16 residues. The CDR3 loop is CASSPLTGGVGFEAFF. The CDR3, as DNA: TGTGCCAGCAGCCCATTGACCGGGGGGGTGGGTTTTGAAGCTTTCTTT.

This clone is a singleton in its sample. The rearrangement joins TRBV2 to TRBJ1-2; TRBD1 matches 7 bases. CDR3 length: 12 amino acids. Germline V gene sequence: CDR1 SNHLY, CDR2 FYNNEI. With 6 bases clipped from V and 8 bases from J, the junction kept 6 bases outside the gene matches. Here the CDR3 DNA reads TGTGCCAGCAGCCCGACAGGGACCGGCTACACCTTC. Translated, it gives CASSPTGTGYTF. Full variable domain (rest looked up from reference TRBV2 and TRBJ1-2): EPEVTQTPSHQVTQMGQEVILRCVPISNHLYFYWYRQILGQKVEFLVSFYNNEISEKSEIFDDQFSVERPDGSNFTLKIRSTKLEDSAMYFCASSPTGTGYTFGSGTRLTVV.

The chain employs TRBV7-9 and TRBJ2-7; the D is unclear. The germline gives CDR1 SEHNR, CDR2 FQNEAQ (reference sequence). The CDR3 extends over 11 amino acids. V lost 4 bases, J lost 7 bases, and 8 bases lay in between. The chain's CDR3 is CASSSLEEQYF. CDR3 DNA: TGTGCCAGCAGCTCCCTTGAGGAGCAGTACTTC.

V usage is TRBV5-1 and J usage is TRBJ1-2; possible D gene TRBD1, 5 bases. V lost 2 bases and J 3 bases, leaving 17 bases between the germline ends. CDR1 is SGHRS and CDR2 is YFSETQ in the germline V gene. CDR3 length: 16 residues. The CDR3 spells CASSFRRSRGDYGYTF. In DNA, the CDR3 is TGCGCCAGCAGCTTCCGTAGATCCCGAGGGGACTATGGCTACACCTTC.

The chain employs TRBV7-2 and TRBJ1-2; D unclear. V lost 3 bases and J lost 2, with 7 bases in between. This CDR3 region has 13 residues. Per the germline V gene, CDR1 is SGHTA and CDR2 is FQGNSA. This CDR3 reads CASSFPGNYGYTF. The DNA for the CDR3 is TGTGCCAGCAGCTTTCCGGGGAACTATGGCTACACCTTC.

The chain combines TRBV15 with TRBJ1-2, with D unresolved. Germline-derived CDR1 and CDR2 are LNHNV and YYDKDF (reference sequence). V was shortened by 0 bases and J by 6 bases, with 14 bases between the two germline ends. The CDR3 sequence is 15 residues long. The CDR3 DNA is TGTGCCACCAGCAGAGACCCGATAGCGAATGATGGCTACACCTTC. Encoded protein: CATSRDPIANDGYTF.

This clone showed up just once. CDR3 DNA sequence: TGTGCTAGTGGTTTGAATGTACACGAGCAGTACTTC. Its protein product is CASGLNVHEQYF. This sequence joins TRBV12-5 and TRBJ2-7; D unclear. CDR1 and CDR2 (germline): LGHNT, FRNRAP. The CDR3 has 12 residues. V was shortened by 2 bases and J by 5 bases, with 7 bases between the two germline ends.

V is TRBV7-2 and J is TRBJ1-3; no clear D. Deletions cut 0 bases from V and 2 bases from J, with 11 bases between. This CDR3 region has 16 residues. Germline CDR1 reads SGHTA; CDR2 reads FQGNSA. CDR3 amino acids: CASSLAGLSTGNTIYF. The DNA of the CDR3 is TGTGCCAGCAGCTTAGCGGGATTGTCAACTGGAAACACCATATATTTT.

The chain carries TRBV5-4 and TRBJ2-3, with 10 bases fitting TRBD2. The junction had 8 bases not matched to a gene; V was cut back by 6 bases and J by 4 bases. The CDR3 is 15 amino acids. CDR1 is SGHNT and CDR2 is YYREEE in the germline V gene (reference sequence). This chain's CDR3 is CASTRAGGLSDTQYF. DNA for the CDR3: TGTGCCAGCACCAGAGCGGGGGGGCTATCAGATACGCAGTATTTT.

The V call is TRBV7-9, the J call TRBJ1-2, with 7 nucleotides matching TRBD1. This CDR3 is 15 amino acids long. The V segment lost 1 base and the J segment 2 bases; nucleotides outside the gene matches: 4. The germline V gene has CDR1 SEHNR and CDR2 FQNEAQ (reference sequence). CDR3: CASSLGGGANYGYTF. The CDR3 nucleotides are TGTGCCAGCAGCTTAGGAGGGGGCGCCAACTATGGCTACACCTTC.

The V and J genes are TRBV12-3 or TRBV12-4 and TRBJ1-1; TRBD1 agrees at 7 bases. The CDR3 is 12 residues long. J gave up 11 bases and V 4 bases, and 7 bases lay outside the gene matches. CDR3 nucleotides: TGTGCCAGCAGTTCAGACAGGGCGGACGCTTTCTTT. Translating gives CASSSDRADAFF.